In this sample, the clone carrying this T cell receptor beta chain turned up a few times. This sample was taken from a study of T cell responses to AZD1222 COVID-19 vaccine. Unmatched junction bases numbered 18, after V lost 1 base and J lost 9 bases. This CDR3 comprises 19 residues. Per germline, CDR1 KGHSH and CDR2 LQKENI. Repertoires were generated with immunoSEQ multiplex PCR, while TCRdb's copy carries only in-frame clones and drops some. The top ten hold roughly a quarter of the sample, which has 150,000 to 200,000 clones, 88% seen once. Specimen: peripheral blood, collected 28 days after the second AZD1222 dose. The TCR originated in an adult who received the AZD1222 COVID-19 vaccine. This sequence joins TRBV18 and TRBJ2-1, with TRBD2 matching 10 bases. CDR3 DNA: TGTGCCAGCTCACCACGTGTGGTGGGGGGTTCTAGCGGGAGCGGTGAGCAGTTCTTC. Encoded protein: CASSPRVVGGSSGSGEQFF.